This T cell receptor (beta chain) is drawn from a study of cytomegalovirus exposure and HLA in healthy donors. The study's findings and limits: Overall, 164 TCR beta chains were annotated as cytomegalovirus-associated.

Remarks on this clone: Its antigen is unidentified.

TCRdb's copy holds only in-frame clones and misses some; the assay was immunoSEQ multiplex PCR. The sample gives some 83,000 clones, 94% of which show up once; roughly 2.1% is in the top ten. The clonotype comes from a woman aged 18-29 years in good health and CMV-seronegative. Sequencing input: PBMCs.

This chain's CDR3 is CSAGQGPGGTEAFF. Written as DNA, the CDR3 is TGCAGCGCCGGACAGGGGCCGGGGGGGACTGAAGCTTTCTTT. This chain links TRBV29-1 with TRBJ1-1; TRBD1 agrees at 9 bases. CDR3 length: 14 amino acids. CDR1 is SQVTM and CDR2 is ANQGSEA in the germline V gene. Unmatched junction bases numbered 11, after V lost 7 bases and J lost 5 bases.